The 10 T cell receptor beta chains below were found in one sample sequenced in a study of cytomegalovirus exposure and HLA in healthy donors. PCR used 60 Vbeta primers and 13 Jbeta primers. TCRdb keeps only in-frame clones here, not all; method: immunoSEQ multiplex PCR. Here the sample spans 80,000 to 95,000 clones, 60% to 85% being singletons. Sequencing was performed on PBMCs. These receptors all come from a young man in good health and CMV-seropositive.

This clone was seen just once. This CDR3 is CASSSYSGRADTQYF. The CDR3 DNA sequence: TGTGCCAGCAGCTCTTATAGCGGGAGGGCAGATACGCAGTATTTT. The chain uses TRBV13 and TRBJ2-3; 11 bases align to TRBD2. V shed 4 bases and J 4 bases; nucleotides not matched to a gene: 4. CDR1 is PRHDT and CDR2 is FYEKMQ in the germline V gene (reference sequence). The CDR3 loop spans 15 amino acids.

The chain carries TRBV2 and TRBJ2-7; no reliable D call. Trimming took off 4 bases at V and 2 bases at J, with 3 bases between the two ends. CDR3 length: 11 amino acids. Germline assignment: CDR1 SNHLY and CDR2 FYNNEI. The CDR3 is CASSGPYEQYF. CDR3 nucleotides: TGTGCCAGCAGTGGGCCCTACGAGCAGTACTTC.

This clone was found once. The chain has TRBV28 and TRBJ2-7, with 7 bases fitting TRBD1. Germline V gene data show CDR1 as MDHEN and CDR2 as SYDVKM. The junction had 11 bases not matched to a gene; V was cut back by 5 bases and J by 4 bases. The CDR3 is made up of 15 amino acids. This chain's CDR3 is CASSPYGTVTYEQYF. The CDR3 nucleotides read TGTGCCAGCAGTCCTTACGGGACAGTAACATACGAGCAGTACTTC.

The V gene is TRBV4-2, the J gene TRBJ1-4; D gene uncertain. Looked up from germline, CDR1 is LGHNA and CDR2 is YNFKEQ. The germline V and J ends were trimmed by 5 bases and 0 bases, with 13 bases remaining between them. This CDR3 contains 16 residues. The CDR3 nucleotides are TGTGCCAGCAGCTCTCTGGGCGGGGCAACTAATGAAAAACTGTTTTTT. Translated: CASSSLGGATNEKLFF.

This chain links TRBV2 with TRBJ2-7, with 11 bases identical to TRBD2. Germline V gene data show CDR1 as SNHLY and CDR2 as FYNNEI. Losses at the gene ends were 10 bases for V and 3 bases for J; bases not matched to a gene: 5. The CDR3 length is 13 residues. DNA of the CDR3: TGTGCCACCCGTGGGACTAGCGGCTACGAGCAGTACTTC. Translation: CATRGTSGYEQYF.

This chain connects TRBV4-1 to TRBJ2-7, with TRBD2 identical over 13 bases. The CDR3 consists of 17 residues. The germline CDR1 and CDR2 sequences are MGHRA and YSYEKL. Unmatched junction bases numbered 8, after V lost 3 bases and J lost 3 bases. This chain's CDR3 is CASSQSRLAGGIYEQYF. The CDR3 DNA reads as TGCGCCAGCAGCCAGAGCCGACTAGCGGGAGGAATCTACGAGCAGTACTTC.

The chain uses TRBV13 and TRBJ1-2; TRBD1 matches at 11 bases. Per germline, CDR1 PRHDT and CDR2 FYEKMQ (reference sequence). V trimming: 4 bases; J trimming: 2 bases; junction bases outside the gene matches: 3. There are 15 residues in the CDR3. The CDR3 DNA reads TGTGCCAGCAGCTATGGACAGGGGGCAAACTATGGCTACACCTTC. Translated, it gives CASSYGQGANYGYTF. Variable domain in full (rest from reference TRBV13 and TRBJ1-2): AAGVIQSPRHLIKEKRETATLKCYPIPRHDTVYWYQQGPGQDPQFLISFYEKMQSDKGSIPDRFSAQQFSDYHSELNMSSLELGDSALYFCASSYGQGANYGYTFGSGTRLTVV.

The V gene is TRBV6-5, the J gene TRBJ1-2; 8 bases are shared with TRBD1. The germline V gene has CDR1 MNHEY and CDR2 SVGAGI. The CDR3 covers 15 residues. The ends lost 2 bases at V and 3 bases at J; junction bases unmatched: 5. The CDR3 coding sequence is TGTGCCAGCAGTTACGTCGGGACAGGCGACTATGGCTACACCTTC. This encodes CASSYVGTGDYGYTF.

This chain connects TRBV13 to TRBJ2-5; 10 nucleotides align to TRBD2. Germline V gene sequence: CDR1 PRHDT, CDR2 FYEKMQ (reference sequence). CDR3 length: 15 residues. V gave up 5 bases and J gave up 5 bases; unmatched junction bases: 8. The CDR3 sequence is CASSAVSSGSETQYF. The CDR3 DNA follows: TGTGCCAGCAGCGCGGTTTCTAGCGGGAGCGAGACCCAGTACTTC.

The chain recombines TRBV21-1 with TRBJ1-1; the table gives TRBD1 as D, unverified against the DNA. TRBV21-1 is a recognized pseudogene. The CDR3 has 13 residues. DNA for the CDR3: TGTGCCAGCAGCAGCTCAGTGAACACTGAAGCTTTCTTT. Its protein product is CASSSSVNTEAFF.